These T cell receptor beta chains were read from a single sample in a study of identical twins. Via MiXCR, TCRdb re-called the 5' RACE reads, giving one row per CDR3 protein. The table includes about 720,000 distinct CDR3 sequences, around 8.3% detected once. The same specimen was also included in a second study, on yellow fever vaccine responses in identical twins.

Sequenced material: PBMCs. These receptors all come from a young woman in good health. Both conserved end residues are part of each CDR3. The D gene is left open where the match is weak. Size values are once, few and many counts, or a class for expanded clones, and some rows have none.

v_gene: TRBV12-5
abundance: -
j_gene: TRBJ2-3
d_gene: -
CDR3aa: CASGPRGPTDTQYF
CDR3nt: TGTGCTAGTGGTCCCCGGGGGCCCACAGATACGCAGTATTTT

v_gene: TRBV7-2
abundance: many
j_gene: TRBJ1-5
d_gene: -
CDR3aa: CASSSVSGSNQPQHF
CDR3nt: TGTGCCAGCAGCTCCGTTAGTGGGAGCAATCAGCCCCAGCATTTT

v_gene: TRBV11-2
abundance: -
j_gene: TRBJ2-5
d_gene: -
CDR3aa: CASSLVTAEETQYF
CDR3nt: TGTGCCAGCAGCTTAGTTACAGCCGAAGAGACCCAGTACTTC

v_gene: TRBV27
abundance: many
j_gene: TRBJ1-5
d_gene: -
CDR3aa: CASRKEGGWGNQPQHF
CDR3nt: TGTGCCAGCAGAAAAGAGGGGGGCTGGGGCAATCAGCCCCAGCATTTT

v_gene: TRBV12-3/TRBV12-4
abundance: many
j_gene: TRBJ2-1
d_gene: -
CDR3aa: CASNTQVPQYNEQFF
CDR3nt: TGTGCCAGCAATACTCAGGTCCCACAGTACAATGAGCAGTTCTTC

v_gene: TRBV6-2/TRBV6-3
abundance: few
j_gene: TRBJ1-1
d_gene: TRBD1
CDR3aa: CASNGQGNTEAFF
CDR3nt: TGTGCCAGCAATGGACAGGGGAACACTGAAGCTTTCTTT

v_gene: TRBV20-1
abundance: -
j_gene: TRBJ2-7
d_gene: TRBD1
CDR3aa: CSAMDLQGEASYEQYF
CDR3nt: TGCAGTGCGATGGACTTACAGGGGGAGGCCTCCTACGAGCAGTACTTC

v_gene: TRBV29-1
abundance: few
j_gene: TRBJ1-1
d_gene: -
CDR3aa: CSGDRANTEAFF
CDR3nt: TGCAGCGGGGACCGGGCGAACACTGAAGCTTTCTTT

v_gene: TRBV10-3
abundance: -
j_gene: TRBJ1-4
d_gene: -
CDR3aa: CAISVKEGEKLFF
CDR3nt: TGTGCCATCAGTGTAAAAGAGGGTGAAAAACTGTTTTTT

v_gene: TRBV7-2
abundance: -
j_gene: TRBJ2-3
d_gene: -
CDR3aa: CASSLAGLSAMDTQYF
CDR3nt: TGTGCCAGCAGCTTAGCTGGACTATCGGCCATGGATACGCAGTATTTT

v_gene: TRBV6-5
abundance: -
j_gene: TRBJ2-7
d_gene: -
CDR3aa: CASSSFTASYEQYF
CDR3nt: TGTGCCAGCAGTTCTTTCACAGCCTCCTACGAGCAGTACTTC

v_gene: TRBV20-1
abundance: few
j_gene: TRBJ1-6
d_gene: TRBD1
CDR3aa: CSARFSAGGDSPLHF
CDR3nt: TGCAGTGCTAGATTTTCGGCAGGGGGTGATTCACCCCTCCACTTT

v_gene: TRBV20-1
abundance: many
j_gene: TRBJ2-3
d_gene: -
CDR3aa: CSARGGDTQYF
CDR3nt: TGCAGTGCTAGAGGGGGAGATACGCAGTATTTT

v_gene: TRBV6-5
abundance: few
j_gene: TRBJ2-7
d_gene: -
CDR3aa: CASSYDTSYEQYF
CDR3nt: TGTGCCAGCAGTTACGACACCTCCTACGAGCAGTACTTC

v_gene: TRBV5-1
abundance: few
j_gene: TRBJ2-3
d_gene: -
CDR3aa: CASSLEGVMVTDTQYF
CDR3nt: TGCGCCAGCAGCTTGGAGGGCGTAATGGTCACAGATACGCAGTATTTT

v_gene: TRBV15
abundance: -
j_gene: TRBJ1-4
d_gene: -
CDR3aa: CATSRDRAGLVGEKLFF
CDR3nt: TGTGCCACCAGCAGAGATCGCGCGGGGTTGGTTGGTGAAAAACTGTTTTTT

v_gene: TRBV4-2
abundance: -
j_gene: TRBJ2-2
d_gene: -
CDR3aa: CASSQDEGGLNTGELFF
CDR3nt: TGTGCCAGCAGCCAAGATGAGGGGGGCCTTAACACCGGGGAGCTGTTTTTT

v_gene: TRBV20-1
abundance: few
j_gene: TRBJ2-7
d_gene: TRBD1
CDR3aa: CSASDFWGQLNSYEQYF
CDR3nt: TGCAGTGCTAGTGATTTTTGGGGACAGCTTAACTCCTACGAGCAGTACTTC

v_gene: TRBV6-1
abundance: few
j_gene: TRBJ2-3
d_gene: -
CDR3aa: CASSEFGSGSTDTQYF
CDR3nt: TGTGCCAGCAGTGAATTCGGTAGCGGTAGCACAGATACGCAGTATTTT

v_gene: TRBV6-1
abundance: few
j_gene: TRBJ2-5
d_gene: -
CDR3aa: CSSSEGGTDQETQYF
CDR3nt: TGTTCCAGCAGTGAAGGGGGGACAGACCAAGAGACCCAGTACTTC

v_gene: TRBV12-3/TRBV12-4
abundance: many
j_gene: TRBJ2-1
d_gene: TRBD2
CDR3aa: CASSFIAGVLFNEQFF
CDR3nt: TGTGCCAGCAGTTTTATAGCGGGAGTCTTGTTCAATGAGCAGTTCTTC

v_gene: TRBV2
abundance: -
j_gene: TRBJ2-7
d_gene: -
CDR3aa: CASKGTGTGYEQYF
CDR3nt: TGTGCCAGTAAGGGAACCGGGACCGGCTACGAGCAGTACTTC

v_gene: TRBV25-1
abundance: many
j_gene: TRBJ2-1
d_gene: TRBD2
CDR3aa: CASSDSPGLAGHSSYNEQFF
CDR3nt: TGTGCCAGCAGTGATTCTCCGGGACTAGCGGGACATAGCTCCTACAATGAGCAGTTCTTC

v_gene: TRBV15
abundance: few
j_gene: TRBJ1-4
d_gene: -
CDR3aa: CATSRASTGTNEKLFF
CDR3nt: TGTGCCACCAGCAGGGCCTCGACAGGAACTAATGAAAAACTGTTTTTT

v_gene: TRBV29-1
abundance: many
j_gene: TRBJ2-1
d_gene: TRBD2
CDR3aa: CSVDGERGYNEQFF
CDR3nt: TGCAGCGTTGATGGCGAGCGGGGCTACAATGAGCAGTTCTTC

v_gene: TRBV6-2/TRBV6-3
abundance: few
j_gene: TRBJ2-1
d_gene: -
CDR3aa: CASSLVYNNEQFF
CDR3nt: TGTGCCAGCAGTCTCGTCTACAACAATGAGCAGTTCTTC

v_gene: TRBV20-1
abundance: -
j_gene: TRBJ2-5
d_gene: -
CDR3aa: CSARDPDVLETQYF
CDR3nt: TGCAGTGCTAGAGATCCGGACGTTCTAGAGACCCAGTACTTC

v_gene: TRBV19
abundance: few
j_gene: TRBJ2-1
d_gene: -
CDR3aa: CASSIWLSYNEQFF
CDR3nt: TGTGCCAGTAGTATTTGGCTTTCCTACAATGAGCAGTTCTTC

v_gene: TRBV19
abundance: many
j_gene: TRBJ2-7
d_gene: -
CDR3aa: CASSTDYEQYF
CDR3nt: TGTGCCAGTAGTACCGACTACGAGCAGTACTTC

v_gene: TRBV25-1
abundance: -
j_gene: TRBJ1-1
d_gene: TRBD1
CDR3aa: CASSESLQGQGDTEAFF
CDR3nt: TGTGCCAGCAGTGAATCGTTACAAGGACAGGGGGACACTGAAGCTTTCTTT

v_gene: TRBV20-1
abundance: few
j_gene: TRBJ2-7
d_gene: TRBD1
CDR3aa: CSARDDRGAYEQYF
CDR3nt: TGCAGTGCTAGAGATGACAGGGGGGCCTACGAGCAGTACTTC

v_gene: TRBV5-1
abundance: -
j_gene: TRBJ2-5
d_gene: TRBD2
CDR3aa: CASSRGASGEETQYF
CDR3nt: TGCGCCAGCAGCCGTGGGGCTAGCGGGGAAGAGACCCAGTACTTC

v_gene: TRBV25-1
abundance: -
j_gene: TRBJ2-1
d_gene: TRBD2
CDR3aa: CASSEGEGTGMYNEQFF
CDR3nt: TGTGCCAGCAGTGAGGGGGAGGGGACGGGAATGTACAATGAGCAGTTCTTC

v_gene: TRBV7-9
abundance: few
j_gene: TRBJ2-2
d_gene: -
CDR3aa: CASSEKITGELFF
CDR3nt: TGTGCCAGCAGCGAGAAGATCACCGGGGAGCTGTTTTTT

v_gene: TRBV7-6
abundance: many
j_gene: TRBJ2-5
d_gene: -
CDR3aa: CASSLVVQETQYF
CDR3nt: TGTGCCAGCAGCTTAGTTGTTCAAGAGACCCAGTACTTC

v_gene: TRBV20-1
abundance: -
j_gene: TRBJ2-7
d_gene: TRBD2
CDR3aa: CSAEGLAYEQYF
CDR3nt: TGCAGTGCAGAAGGACTAGCCTACGAGCAGTACTTC

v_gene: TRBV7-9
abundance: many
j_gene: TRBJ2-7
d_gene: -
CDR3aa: CASSARDRFYEQYF
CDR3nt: TGTGCCAGCAGCGCGCGGGACAGATTCTACGAGCAGTACTTC

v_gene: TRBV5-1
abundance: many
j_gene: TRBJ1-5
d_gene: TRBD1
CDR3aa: CASSPQGADNQPQHF
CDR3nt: TGCGCCAGTTCCCCACAGGGGGCCGACAATCAGCCCCAGCATTTT

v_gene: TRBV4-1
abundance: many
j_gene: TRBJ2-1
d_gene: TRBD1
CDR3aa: CASSHAGQGAAEQFF
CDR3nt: TGCGCCAGCAGCCATGCGGGGCAGGGGGCTGCTGAGCAGTTCTTC

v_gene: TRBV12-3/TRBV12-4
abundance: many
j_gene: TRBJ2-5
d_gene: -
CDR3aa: CASSKGQNQETQYF
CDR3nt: TGTGCCAGCAGCAAAGGACAGAACCAAGAGACCCAGTACTTC